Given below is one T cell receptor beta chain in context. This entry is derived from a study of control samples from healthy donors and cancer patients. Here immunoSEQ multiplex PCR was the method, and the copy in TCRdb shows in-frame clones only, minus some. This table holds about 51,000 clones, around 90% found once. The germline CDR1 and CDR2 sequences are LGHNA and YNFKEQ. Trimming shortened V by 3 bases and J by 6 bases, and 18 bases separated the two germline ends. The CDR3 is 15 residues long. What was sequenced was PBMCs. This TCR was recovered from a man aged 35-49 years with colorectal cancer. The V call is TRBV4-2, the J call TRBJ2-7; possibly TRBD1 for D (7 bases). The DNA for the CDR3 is TGTGCCAGCAGCCAGGGTGGAGGGGGCTTCGGCGAGCAGTACTTC. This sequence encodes CASSQGGGGFGEQYF.